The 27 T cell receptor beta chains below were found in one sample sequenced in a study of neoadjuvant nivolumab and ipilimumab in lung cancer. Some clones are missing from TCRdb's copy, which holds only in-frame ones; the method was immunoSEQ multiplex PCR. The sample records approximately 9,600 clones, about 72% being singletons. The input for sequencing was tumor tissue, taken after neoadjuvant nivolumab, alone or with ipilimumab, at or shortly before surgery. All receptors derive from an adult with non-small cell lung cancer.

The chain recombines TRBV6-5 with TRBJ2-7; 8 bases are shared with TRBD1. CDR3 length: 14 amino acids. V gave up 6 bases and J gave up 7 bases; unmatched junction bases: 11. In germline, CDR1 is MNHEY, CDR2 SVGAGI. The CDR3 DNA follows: TGTGCCAGCAGGGTGACACAGGGGGTGGGAGAGCAGTACTTC. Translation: CASRVTQGVGEQYF.

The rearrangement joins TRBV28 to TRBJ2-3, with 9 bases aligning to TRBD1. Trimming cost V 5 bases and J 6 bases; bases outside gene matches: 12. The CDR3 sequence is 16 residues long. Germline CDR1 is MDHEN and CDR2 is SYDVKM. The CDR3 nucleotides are TGTGCCAGCAGTGAAAACCGGGACAGGGTTGTCGATACGCAGTATTTT. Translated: CASSENRDRVVDTQYF.

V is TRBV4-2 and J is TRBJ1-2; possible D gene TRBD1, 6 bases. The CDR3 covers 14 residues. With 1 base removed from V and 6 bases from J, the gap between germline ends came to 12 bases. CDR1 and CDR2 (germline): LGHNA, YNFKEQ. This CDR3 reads CASSQGAGDDGYTF. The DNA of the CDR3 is TGTGCCAGCAGCCAAGGGGCAGGGGATGATGGCTACACCTTC.

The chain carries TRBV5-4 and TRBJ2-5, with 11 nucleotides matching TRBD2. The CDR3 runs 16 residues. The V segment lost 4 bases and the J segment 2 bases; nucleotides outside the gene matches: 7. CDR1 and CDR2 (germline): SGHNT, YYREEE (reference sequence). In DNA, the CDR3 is TGTGCCAGCAGCGTCAGGACTAGCGGGCTACAAGAGACCCAGTACTTC. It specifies CASSVRTSGLQETQYF.

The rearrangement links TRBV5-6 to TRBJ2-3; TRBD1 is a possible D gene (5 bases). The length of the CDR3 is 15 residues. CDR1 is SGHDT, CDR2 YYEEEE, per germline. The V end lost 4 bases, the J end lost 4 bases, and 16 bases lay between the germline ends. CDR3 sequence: CASSPSGFSADTQYF. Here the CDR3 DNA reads TGTGCCAGCAGCCCCTCAGGGTTTTCCGCAGATACGCAGTATTTT.

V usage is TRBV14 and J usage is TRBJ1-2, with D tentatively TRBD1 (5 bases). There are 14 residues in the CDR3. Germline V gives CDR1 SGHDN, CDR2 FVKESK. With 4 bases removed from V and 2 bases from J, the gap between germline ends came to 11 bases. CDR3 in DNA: TGTGCCAGCAGCCCAATTCGGGGGAACTATGGCTACACCTTC. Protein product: CASSPIRGNYGYTF.

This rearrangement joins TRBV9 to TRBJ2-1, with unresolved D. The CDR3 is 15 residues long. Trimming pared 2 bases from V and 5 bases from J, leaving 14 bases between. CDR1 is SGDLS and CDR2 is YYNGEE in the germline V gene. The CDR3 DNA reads TGTGCCAGCAGCGTGTTGGTTGCCGAACACAATGAGCAGTTCTTC. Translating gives CASSVLVAEHNEQFF.

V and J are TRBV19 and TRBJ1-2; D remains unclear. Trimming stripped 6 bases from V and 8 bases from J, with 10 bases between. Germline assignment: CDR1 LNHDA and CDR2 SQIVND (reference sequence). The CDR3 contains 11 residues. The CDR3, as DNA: TGTGCCAGTAGCCATGGTGGGGGCTACACCTTC. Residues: CASSHGGGYTF.

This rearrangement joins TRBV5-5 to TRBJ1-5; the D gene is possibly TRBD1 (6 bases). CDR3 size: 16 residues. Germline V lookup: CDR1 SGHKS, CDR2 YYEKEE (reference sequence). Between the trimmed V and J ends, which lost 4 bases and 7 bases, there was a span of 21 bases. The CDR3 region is CASSPADPSQGQPQHF. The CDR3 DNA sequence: TGTGCCAGCAGCCCGGCGGACCCGTCGCAGGGGCAGCCCCAGCATTTT.

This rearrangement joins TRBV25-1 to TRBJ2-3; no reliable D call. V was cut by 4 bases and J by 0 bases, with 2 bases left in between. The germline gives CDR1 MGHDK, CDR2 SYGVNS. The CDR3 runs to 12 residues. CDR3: CASSGSTDTQYF. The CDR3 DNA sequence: TGTGCCAGCAGTGGGAGCACAGATACGCAGTATTTT.

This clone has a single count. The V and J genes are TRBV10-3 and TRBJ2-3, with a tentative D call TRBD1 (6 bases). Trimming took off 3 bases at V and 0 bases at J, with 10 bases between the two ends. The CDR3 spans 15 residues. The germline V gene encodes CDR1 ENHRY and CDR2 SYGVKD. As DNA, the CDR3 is TGTGCCATCAGTGATGGCAGGGGTAGCACAGATACGCAGTATTTT. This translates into CAISDGRGSTDTQYF.

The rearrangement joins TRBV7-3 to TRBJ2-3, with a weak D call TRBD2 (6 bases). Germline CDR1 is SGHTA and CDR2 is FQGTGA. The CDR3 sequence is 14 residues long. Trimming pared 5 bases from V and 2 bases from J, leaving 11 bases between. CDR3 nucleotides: TGTGCCAGCAGCCCGGGGACTTACACAGATACGCAGTATTTT. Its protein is CASSPGTYTDTQYF.

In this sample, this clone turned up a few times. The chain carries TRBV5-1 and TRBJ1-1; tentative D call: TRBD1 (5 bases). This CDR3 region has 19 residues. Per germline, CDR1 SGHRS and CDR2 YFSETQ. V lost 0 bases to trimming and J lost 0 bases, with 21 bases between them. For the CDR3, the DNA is TGCGCCAGCAGCTTGGCTAGGGTTGAAACGGACATGTTGAACACTGAAGCTTTCTTT. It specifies CASSLARVETDMLNTEAFF.

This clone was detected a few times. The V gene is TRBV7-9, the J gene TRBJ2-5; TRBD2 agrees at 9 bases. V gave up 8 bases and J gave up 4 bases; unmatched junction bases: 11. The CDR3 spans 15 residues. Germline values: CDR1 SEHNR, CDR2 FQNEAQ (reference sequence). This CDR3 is CASEWAGGAGETQYF. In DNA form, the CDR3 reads TGTGCCAGCGAGTGGGCGGGAGGGGCTGGAGAGACCCAGTACTTC. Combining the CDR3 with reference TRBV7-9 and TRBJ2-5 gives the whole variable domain DTGVSQNPRHKITKRGQNVTFRCDPISEHNRLYWYRQTLGQGPEFLTYFQNEAQLEKSRLLSDRFSAERPKGSFSTLEIQRTEQGDSAMYLCASEWAGGAGETQYFGPGTRLLVL.

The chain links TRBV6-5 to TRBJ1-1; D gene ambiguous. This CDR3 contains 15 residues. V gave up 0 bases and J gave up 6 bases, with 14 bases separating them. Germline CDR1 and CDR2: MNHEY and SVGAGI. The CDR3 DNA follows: TGTGCCAGCAGTTACTCGAGTGTCGGTGGCGCTGAAGCTTTCTTT. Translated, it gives CASSYSSVGGAEAFF.

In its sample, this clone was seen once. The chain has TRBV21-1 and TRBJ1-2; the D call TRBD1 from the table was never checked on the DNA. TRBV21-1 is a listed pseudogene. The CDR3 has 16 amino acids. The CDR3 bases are TGTGCCAGCAGCAAAGTATTGCGACAGGGGGCGGGTGGCTACACCTTC. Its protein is CASSKVLRQGAGGYTF.

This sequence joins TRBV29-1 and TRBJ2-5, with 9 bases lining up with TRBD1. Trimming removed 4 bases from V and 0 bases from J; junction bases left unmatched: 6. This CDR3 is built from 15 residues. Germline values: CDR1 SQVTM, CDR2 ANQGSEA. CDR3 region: CSVGTGDVYQETQYF. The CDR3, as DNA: TGCAGCGTTGGGACAGGGGACGTGTACCAAGAGACCCAGTACTTC.

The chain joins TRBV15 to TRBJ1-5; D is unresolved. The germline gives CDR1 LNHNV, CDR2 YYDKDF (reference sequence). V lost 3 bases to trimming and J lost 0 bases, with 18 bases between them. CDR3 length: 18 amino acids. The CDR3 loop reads CATSSLTIGSYSNQPQHF. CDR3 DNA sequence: TGTGCCACCAGCAGTCTCACCATCGGGAGTTATAGCAATCAGCCCCAGCATTTT.

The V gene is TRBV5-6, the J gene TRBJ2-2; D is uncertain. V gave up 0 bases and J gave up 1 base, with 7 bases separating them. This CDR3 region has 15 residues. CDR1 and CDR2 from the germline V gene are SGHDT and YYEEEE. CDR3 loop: CASSLGPGNTGELFF. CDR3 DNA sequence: TGTGCCAGCAGCTTGGGCCCGGGGAACACCGGGGAGCTGTTTTTT.

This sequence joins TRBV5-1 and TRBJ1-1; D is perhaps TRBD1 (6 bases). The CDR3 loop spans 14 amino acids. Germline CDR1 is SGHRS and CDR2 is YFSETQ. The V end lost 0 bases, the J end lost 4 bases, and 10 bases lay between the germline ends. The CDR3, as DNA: TGCGCCAGCAGCTTGGAGTTAGGGGGCACTGAAGCTTTCTTT. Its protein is CASSLELGGTEAFF.

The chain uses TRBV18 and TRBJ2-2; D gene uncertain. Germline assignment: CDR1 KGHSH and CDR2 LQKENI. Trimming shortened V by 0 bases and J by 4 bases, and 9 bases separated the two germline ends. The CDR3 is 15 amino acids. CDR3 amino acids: CASSPPTEPTGELFF. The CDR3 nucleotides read TGTGCCAGCTCACCACCGACGGAGCCCACCGGGGAGCTGTTTTTT.

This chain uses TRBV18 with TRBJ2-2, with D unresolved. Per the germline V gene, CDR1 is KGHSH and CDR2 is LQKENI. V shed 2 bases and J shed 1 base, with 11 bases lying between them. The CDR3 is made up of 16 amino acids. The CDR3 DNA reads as TGTGCCAGCTCACCAGGTTTTCTGCGGAACACCGGGGAGCTGTTTTTT. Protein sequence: CASSPGFLRNTGELFF.

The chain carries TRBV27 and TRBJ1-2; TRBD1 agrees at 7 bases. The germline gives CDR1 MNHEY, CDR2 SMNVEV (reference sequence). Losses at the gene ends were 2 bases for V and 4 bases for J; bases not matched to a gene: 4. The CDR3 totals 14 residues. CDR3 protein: CASSLGGQTYGYTF. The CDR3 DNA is TGTGCCAGCAGTTTAGGGGGACAGACCTATGGCTACACCTTC.

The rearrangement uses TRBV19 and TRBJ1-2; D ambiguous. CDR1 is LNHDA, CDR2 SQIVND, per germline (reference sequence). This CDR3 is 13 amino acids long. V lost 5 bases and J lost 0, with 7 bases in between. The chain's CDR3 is CASSLGTNYGYTF. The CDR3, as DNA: TGTGCCAGTAGTCTGGGCACTAACTATGGCTACACCTTC.

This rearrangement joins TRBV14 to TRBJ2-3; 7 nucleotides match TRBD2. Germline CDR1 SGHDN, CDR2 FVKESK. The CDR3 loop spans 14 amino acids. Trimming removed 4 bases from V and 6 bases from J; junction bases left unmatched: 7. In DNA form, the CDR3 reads TGTGCCAGCAGCCCCTTCACCGGGAGGGATACGCAGTATTTT. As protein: CASSPFTGRDTQYF.

CDR3 in DNA: TGTGCCATCAGTGAGTTCACTAGCGGGTCCTACGAGCAGTACTTC. Translating it yields CAISEFTSGSYEQYF. The chain has TRBV10-3 and TRBJ2-7; TRBD2 agrees at 9 bases. Germline V gene sequence: CDR1 ENHRY, CDR2 SYGVKD. This CDR3 region has 15 residues. Trimming took 1 base from V and 1 from J; bases not matched to a gene: 2.

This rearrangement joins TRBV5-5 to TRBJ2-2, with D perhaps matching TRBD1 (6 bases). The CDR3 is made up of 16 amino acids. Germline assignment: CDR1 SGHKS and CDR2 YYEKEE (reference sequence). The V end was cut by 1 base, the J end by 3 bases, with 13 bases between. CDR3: CASSLYYRADTGELFF. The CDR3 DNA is TGTGCCAGCAGCTTGTATTACAGGGCTGACACCGGGGAGCTGTTTTTT.